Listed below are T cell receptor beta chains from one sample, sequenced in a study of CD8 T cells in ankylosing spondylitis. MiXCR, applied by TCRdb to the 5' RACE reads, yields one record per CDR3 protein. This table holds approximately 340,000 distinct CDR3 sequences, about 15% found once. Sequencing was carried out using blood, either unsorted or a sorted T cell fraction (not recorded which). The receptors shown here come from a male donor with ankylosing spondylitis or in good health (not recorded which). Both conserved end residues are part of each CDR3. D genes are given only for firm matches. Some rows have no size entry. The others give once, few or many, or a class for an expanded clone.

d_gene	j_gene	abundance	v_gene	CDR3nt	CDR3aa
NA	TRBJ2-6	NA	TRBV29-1	TGCAGCGTTGAAGAGGGCAGGGGGGGGTCCAACGTCCTGACTTTC	CSVEEGRGGSNVLTF
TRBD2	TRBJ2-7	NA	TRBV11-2	TGTGCCAGCAGCTCACTCCGTCCTGTTCGGACTAGCGGGAGGGCTGGAGAGCAGTACTTC	CASSSLRPVRTSGRAGEQYF
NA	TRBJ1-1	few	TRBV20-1	TGCAGTGCTAGTTCCGGGAATTATGGCACTGAAGCTTTCTTT	CSASSGNYGTEAFF
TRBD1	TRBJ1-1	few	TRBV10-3	TGTGCCATCAGTGAAACAGGGGGCATGAACACTGAAGCTTTCTTT	CAISETGGMNTEAFF
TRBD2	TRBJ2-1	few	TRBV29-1	TGCAGCGTTAAACTAGCGGGAGGGCCACGATCAAATGAGCAGTTCTTC	CSVKLAGGPRSNEQFF
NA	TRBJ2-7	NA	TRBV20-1	TGCAGTGCTAGAGGGTGGGGCGCTCCCTACGAGCAGTACTTC	CSARGWGAPYEQYF
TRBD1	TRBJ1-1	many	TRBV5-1	TGCGCCAGCAGCTTGCCTCAGGGGGAGTTGATGAAAGAGTTCTTT	CASSLPQGELMKEFF
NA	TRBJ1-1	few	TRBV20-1	TGCAGTGCTACCGGGAGTTTGAACACTGAAGCTTTCTTT	CSATGSLNTEAFF
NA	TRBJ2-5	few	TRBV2	TGTGCCAGCAGGACGAACGAGGAGACCCAGTACTTC	CASRTNEETQYF
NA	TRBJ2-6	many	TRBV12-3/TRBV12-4	TGTGCCAGCGGGGGGAGGTTGTCTTTC	CASGGRLSF
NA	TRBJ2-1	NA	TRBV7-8	TGTGCCAGCAGCTTAGGGCCCACAATCGAGAATGAGCAGTTCTTC	CASSLGPTIENEQFF
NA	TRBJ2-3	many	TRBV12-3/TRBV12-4	TGTGCCAGCAGTAGGGACTTCAGCACAGATACGCAGTATTTT	CASSRDFSTDTQYF
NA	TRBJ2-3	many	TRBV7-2	TGTGCCAGCAGCTTCGACGGAGGCACAGATACGCAGTATTTT	CASSFDGGTDTQYF
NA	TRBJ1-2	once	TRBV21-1	TGTGCCAGCAGCAAAGGGCGGTTGGACACCTTC	CASSKGRLDTF
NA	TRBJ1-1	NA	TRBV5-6	TGTGCCAGCAGCTTGGATCTGATGAACACTGAAGCTTTCTTT	CASSLDLMNTEAFF
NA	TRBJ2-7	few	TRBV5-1	TGCGCCAGCAGCCCCGTAGGTAGCGGTGCCTACGAGCAGTACTTC	CASSPVGSGAYEQYF
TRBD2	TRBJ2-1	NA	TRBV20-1	TGCAGTGCTAGGCACGTAGCGGGAGGGCCGGGCAATGAGCAGTTCTTC	CSARHVAGGPGNEQFF
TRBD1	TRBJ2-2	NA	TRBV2	TGTGCCAGCAGCTGGGACAGCTTTACCGGGGAGCTGTTTTTT	CASSWDSFTGELFF
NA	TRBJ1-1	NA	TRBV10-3	TGTGCCATCAGTGAGATACCAGGGGCCACTGAAGCTTTCTTT	CAISEIPGATEAFF
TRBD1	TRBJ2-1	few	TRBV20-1	TGCAGTGCGGCCCGGGGACAGGGAAGCAATGAGCAGTTCTTC	CSAARGQGSNEQFF
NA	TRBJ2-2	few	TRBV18	TGTGCCAGCAAAACGACGGCTGGCGGGGAGCTGTTTTTT	CASKTTAGGELFF
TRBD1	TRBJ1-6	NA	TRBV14	TGTGCCAGCAGTTATTCCCGGGACAGGCGGCTCCATTCACCCCTCCACTTT	CASSYSRDRRLHSPLHF
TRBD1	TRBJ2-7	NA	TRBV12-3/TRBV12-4	TGTGCCAGCAGACTATCAGGGGGTCCCTACGAGCAGTACTTC	CASRLSGGPYEQYF
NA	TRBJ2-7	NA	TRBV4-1	TGCGCCAGCAGTCCATTTTCCAAGACCTACGAGCAGTACTTC	CASSPFSKTYEQYF
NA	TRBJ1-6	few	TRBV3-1	TGTGCCAGCAGTCTAGAGCAGGCCCTTAATTCACCCCTCCACTTT	CASSLEQALNSPLHF
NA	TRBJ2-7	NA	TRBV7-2	TGTGCCAGCAGCCCCGGGCACTGGCCGGGGAGCTCCTACGAGCAGTACTTC	CASSPGHWPGSSYEQYF
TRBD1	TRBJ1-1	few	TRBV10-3	TGTGCCATCAGGGGGACAGGGATGAACACTGAAGCTTTCTTT	CAIRGTGMNTEAFF
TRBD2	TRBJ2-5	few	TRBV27	TGTGCCAGCAGTTTCGGGACTAGCGGGCCACCCAGGAAAGAGACCCAGTACTTC	CASSFGTSGPPRKETQYF
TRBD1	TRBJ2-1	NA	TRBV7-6	TGTGCCAGCAGCTTAAGTCGGGACAGCACTTACAATGAGCAGTTCTTC	CASSLSRDSTYNEQFF
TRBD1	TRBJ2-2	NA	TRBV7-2	TGTGCCAGCAGCGTGGGACAGATGAACACCGGGGAGCTGTTTTTT	CASSVGQMNTGELFF
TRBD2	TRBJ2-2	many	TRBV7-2	TGTGCCAGCAGCTTAGGGAGCGGGATCCCCGGGGAGCTGTTTTTT	CASSLGSGIPGELFF
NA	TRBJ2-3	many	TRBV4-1	TGCGCCAGCAGCCCCCTATTTCTCAAATCCAATGCAGATACGCAGTATTTT	CASSPLFLKSNADTQYF
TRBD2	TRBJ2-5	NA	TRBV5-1	TGCGCCAGCAGCCTGGGACTAGCGGGAGGAACTTATGAGACCCAGTACTTC	CASSLGLAGGTYETQYF
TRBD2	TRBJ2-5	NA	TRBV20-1	TGCAGTGCTAGAGATCCCGGCGGGAGGGCCGTGGAGACCCAGTACTTC	CSARDPGGRAVETQYF
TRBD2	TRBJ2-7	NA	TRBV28	TGTGCCAGCAGTTTAGAGCTGGGACTAGCGGGAGGGAGGTACGAGCAGTACTTC	CASSLELGLAGGRYEQYF
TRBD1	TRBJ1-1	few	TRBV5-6	TGTGCCAGCAGCCTCCAGGGACAGGCCTGGGACACTGAAGCTTTCTTT	CASSLQGQAWDTEAFF
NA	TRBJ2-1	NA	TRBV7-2	TGTGCCAGCAGAGACGGACAGTACAATGAGCAGTTCTTC	CASRDGQYNEQFF
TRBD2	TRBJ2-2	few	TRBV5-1	TGCGCCAGCAGCTCTGTAGCGGGAGGCGGAGGCACCGGGGAGCTGTTTTTT	CASSSVAGGGGTGELFF
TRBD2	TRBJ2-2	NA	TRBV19	TGTGCCAGTAGTCCTTACCGCGGGGGAAACAGCGCCGGGGAGCTGTTTTTT	CASSPYRGGNSAGELFF
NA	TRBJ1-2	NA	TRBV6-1	TGTGCCAGCAGTGATCCACAGGGCAACTATGGCTACACCTTC	CASSDPQGNYGYTF
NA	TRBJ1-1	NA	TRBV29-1	TGCAGCTTCGGTAACACTGAAGCTTTCTTT	CSFGNTEAFF
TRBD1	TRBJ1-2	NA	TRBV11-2	TGTGCCAGCAGCCTAGGACAGGGAGAATATGGCTACACCTTC	CASSLGQGEYGYTF
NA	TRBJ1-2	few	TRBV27	TGTGCCAGCAGTCGTCGCGAGGGGTATGGCTACACCTTC	CASSRREGYGYTF
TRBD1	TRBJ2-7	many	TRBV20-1	TGCAGTGCGACTACAGGGGGGAACCACGAGCAGTACTTC	CSATTGGNHEQYF
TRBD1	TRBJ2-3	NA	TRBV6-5	TGTGCCAGCAGTTACGGACAGGGGTCAGATACGCAGTATTTT	CASSYGQGSDTQYF
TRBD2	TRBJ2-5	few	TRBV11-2	TGTGCCAGCAGTTTTTCCGGTGGGACTAGCCAAGAGACCCAGTACTTC	CASSFSGGTSQETQYF
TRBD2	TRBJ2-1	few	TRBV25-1	TGTGCCAGCAGTCAGCCTAGCGGGAGAGTAGGGGGCAATGAGCAGTTCTTC	CASSQPSGRVGGNEQFF
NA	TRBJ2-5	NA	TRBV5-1	TGCGCCAGCAGCCCCGCGGGGCTTCAAGAGACCCAGTACTTC	CASSPAGLQETQYF
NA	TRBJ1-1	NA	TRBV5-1	TGCGCCAGCAGCTTGGAAGGGGCGGTGTATACTGAAGCTTTCTTT	CASSLEGAVYTEAFF
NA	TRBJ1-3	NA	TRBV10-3	TGTGCCATCAGTGAGTCCGGGGGATCTGGAAACACCATATATTTT	CAISESGGSGNTIYF
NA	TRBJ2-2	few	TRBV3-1	TGTGCCAGCAGCCTTGGACCTCCCCCGAACACCGGGGAGCTGTTTTTT	CASSLGPPPNTGELFF
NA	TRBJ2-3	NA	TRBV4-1	TGCGCCAGCAGCCAAGCACCGAGAACAGATACGCAGTATTTT	CASSQAPRTDTQYF
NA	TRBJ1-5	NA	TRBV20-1	TGCAGTGTTGCAAGGGTTAGCAATCAGCCCCAGCATTTT	CSVARVSNQPQHF
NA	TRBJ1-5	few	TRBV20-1	TGCAGTGCTAACCGCGGGTATAGCAATCAGCCCCAGCATTTT	CSANRGYSNQPQHF